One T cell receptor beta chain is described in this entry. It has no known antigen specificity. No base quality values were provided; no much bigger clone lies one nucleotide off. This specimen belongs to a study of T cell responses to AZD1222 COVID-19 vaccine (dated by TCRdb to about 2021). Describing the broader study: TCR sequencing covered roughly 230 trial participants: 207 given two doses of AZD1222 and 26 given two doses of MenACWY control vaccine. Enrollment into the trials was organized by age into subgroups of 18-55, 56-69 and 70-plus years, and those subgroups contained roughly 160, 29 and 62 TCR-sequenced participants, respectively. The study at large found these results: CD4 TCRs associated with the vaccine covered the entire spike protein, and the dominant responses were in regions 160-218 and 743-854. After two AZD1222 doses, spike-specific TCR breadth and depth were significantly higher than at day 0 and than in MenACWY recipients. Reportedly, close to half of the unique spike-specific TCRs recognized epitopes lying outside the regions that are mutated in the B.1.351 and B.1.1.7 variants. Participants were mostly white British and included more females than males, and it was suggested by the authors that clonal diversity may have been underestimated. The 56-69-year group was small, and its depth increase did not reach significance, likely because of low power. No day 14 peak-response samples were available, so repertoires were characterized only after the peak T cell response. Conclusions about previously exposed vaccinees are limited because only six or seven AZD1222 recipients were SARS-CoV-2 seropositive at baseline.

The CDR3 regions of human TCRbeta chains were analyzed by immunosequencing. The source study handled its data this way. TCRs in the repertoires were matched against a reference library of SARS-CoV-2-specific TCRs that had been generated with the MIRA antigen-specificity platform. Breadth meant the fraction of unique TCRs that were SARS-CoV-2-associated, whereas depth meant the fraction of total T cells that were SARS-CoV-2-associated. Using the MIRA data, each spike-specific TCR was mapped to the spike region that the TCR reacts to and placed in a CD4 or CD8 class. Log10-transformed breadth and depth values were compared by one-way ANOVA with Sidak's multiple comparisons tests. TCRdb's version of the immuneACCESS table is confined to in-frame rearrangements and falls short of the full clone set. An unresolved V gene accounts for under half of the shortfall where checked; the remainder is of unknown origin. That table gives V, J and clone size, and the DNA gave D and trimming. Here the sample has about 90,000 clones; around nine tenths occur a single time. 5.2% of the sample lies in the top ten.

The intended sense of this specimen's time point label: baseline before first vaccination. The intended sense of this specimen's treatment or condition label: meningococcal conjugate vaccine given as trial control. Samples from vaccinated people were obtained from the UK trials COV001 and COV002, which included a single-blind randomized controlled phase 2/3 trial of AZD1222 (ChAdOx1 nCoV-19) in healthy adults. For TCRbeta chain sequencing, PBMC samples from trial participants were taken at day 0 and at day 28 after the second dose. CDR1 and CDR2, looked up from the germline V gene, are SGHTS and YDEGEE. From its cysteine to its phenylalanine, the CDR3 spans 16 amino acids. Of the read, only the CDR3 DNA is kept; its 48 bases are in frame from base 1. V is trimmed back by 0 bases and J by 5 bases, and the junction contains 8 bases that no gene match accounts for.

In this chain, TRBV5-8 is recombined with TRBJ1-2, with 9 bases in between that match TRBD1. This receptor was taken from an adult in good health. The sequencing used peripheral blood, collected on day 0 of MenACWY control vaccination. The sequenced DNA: TGTGCCAGCAGCTTGGGGACAGGGGCTCCCTCATATGGCTACACCTTC. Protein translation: CASSLGTGAPSYGYTF.